The 2 T cell receptor beta chains listed next were all sequenced from one sample in a study of cytomegalovirus exposure and HLA in healthy donors. This PCR relied on a set of 60 Vbeta primers and 13 Jbeta primers. The assay was immunoSEQ multiplex PCR, and TCRdb's table has in-frame clones only and misses some. Here the sample spans approximately 100,000 clones, approximately 77% being singletons. Sequenced: PBMCs. These receptors all stem from a woman aged 40 to 50 in good health and CMV-seronegative.

CDR3: CATSRDRSLKPYEQYF. CDR3 bases: TGTGCCACCAGCAGAGATCGGAGCCTGAAGCCCTACGAGCAGTACTTC. The V call is TRBV15, the J call TRBJ2-7; D is uncertain. The germline CDR1 and CDR2 sequences are LNHNV and YYDKDF (reference sequence). V lost 0 bases and J lost 2, with 14 bases in between. This CDR3 comprises 16 residues.

V usage is TRBV2 and J usage is TRBJ1-1; TRBD1 matches 7 bases. Trimming cost V 3 bases and J 6 bases; bases outside gene matches: 1. The CDR3 totals 12 residues. Germline V gives CDR1 SNHLY, CDR2 FYNNEI. This chain's CDR3 is CASSDGQAEAFF. Written as DNA, the CDR3 is TGTGCCAGCAGTGATGGACAGGCTGAAGCTTTCTTT.